The text below deals with one T cell receptor beta chain. Treatment-naive patients with stable or active relapsing-remitting disease served as multiple sclerosis controls. TEMRA cells were FACS-enriched, with CD8+ and CD4+ T cells isolated negatively. These data are taken from a study of CD8 T cells in Susac syndrome. Trimming took off 1 base at V and 1 base at J, with 8 bases between the two ends. The V gene's germline CDR1 is MNHEY and CDR2 SMNVEV (reference sequence). The CDR3 is 14 residues long. About 0.5 to 1 ug RNA was reverse transcribed with random hexamers. A multiplex approach, immunoSEQ multiplex PCR, amplified TCR beta CDR3 across 54 Vbeta and 13 Jbeta. TCRdb re-derived calls from the immunoSEQ multiplex PCR reads in MiXCR, one entry per CDR3 protein. Of about 180,000 distinct CDR3 sequences listed, 85% to 95% are singletons.

The sequencing input was CD8+ T cells from PBMCs. The TCR sequence derives from a human donor with multiple sclerosis. The chain has TRBV27 and TRBJ2-7; no definite D call. CDR3 DNA sequence: TGTGCCAGCAGTTTATTATCCCGTTCCTACGAGCAGTACTTC. Protein sequence: CASSLLSRSYEQYF.